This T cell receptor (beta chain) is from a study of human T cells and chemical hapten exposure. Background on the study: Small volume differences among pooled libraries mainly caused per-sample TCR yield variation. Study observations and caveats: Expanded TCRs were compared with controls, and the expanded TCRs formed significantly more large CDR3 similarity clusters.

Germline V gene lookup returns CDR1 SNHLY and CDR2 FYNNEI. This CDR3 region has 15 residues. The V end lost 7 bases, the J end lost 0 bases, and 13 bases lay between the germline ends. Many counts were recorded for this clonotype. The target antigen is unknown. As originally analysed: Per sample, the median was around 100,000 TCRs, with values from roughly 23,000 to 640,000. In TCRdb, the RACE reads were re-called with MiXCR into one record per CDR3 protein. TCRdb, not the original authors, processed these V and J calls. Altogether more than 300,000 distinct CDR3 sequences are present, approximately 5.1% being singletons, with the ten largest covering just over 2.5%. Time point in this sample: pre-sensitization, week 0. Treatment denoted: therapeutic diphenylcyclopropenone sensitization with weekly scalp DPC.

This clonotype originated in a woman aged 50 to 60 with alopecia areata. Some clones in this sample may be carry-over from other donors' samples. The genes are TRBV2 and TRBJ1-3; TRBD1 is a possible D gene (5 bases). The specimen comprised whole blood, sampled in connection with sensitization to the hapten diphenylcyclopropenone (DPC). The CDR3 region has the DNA TGTGCCAGCAATTGGGACGGACGCTCTGGAAACACCATATATTTT. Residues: CASNWDGRSGNTIYF.